These T cell receptor beta chains were read from a single sample in a study of tumor-infiltrating lymphocytes in oesophageal squamous cell carcinoma. TCRdb re-called the PCR reads with MiXCR, one entry per CDR3 protein. This table has about 4,000 distinct CDR3 sequences, approximately 20% appearing once. Specimen: normal esophageal tissue next to the tumor. All receptors come from a male donor with esophageal squamous cell carcinoma. Both conserved end residues are trimmed from each CDR3.

j_gene | v_gene | CDR3aa
TRBJ1-6 | TRBV6-1 | ASTGFQSAPLH
TRBJ2-1 | TRBV15 | ATSRDNRATSYNEQF
TRBJ2-1 | TRBV19 | ASSMGNRGFHNEQF
TRBJ1-1 | TRBV27 | ASSLSSGGTEAF
TRBJ2-3 | TRBV10-3 | AISVLRGAGGGQY
TRBJ2-5 | TRBV4-1 | ASSQDYGAYNEQY
TRBJ1-4 | TRBV6-1 | ASRWTGFYEKLF
TRBJ1-6 | TRBV11-2 | ANSSLLRAYEQY
TRBJ2-1 | TRBV7-3 | ASSLTFGGYNEQF
TRBJ1-1 | TRBV5-1 | ASSTSSTMNTEAF
TRBJ2-1 | TRBV11-2 | ASSFDAGWF
TRBJ2-3 | TRBV11-2 | ASSLVAGAGSTDTQY
TRBJ2-7 | TRBV5-8 | ASRPRTGYEQY
TRBJ2-2 | TRBV20-1 | SARRDTGELF
TRBJ2-1 | TRBV27 | ASSLSWVQVTQF
TRBJ1-3 | TRBV7-6 | ASSLAFWAGNTIY
TRBJ1-2 | TRBV5-1 | ASSLETNYGYT
TRBJ2-1 | TRBV12-3/TRBV12-4 | ASSLAGGPVEQF
TRBJ2-2 | TRBV9 | ASSRGWNTGELF
TRBJ2-3 | TRBV27 | ASRRLAVGELY
TRBJ1-1 | TRBV14 | ASSQVRNSPNTEAF
TRBJ2-7 | TRBV7-8 | ASSLARATGYEQY
TRBJ1-1 | TRBV19 | ASSIEGFNTEAF
TRBJ1-2 | TRBV5-4 | ASSLDRGQDGYT
TRBJ1-6 | TRBV5-4 | ASSPIAQGNSPLH
TRBJ1-3 | TRBV7-2 | ASSAGTAAFSGNTIY
TRBJ1-2 | TRBV24-1 | ATSDFQGGYT
TRBJ2-7 | TRBV7-6 | ASSLGDDTYEQY
TRBJ2-3 | TRBV7-9 | ASSLYGQGPDTQY
TRBJ1-1 | TRBV6-5 | ASSYSAGTHTEAF
TRBJ2-2 | TRBV24-1 | ATSDLQGTNTGELF
TRBJ2-2 | TRBV7-9 | ASSGTGQYTGELF
TRBJ2-5 | TRBV10-3 | AIREQETQY
TRBJ2-1 | TRBV19 | ASSMGVSNDNEQF
TRBJ1-1 | TRBV5-6 | ASSYRPGRGNTEAF
TRBJ1-2 | TRBV7-3 | ASSRNTGYRGYT
TRBJ1-4 | TRBV7-9 | ASSSHGASNEKLF
TRBJ2-1 | TRBV7-3 | ASSLGSSSYNEQF
- | TRBV7-6 | ARNGGLVNGQF
TRBJ1-1 | TRBV5-6 | ASSLLGATNTEAF
TRBJ2-3 | TRBV7-2 | ASSESTDTQY
TRBJ2-5 | TRBV5-1 | ASSLGPTSGQETQY